The T cell receptor beta chain under discussion was sequenced for a study of T-cell reconstitution after alpha-beta-depleted transplantation in children. Preparation of the TCRbeta library used unique molecular identifiers. TCRdb itself ran the PCR reads through MiXCR, one entry per CDR3 protein. Of 450,000 to 550,000 distinct CDR3 sequences listed, about 10% are singletons. General study points: By one year post-transplant, T-cell counts and diversity largely arose from T cells that were newly produced. Expanded graft clones numbering several hundred reportedly gave rise to alpha-beta T cells about two months after transplant. There were some patients whose high TCRbeta diversity at day 60 came from surviving recipient T cells and thymic progenitors.

This clonotype turned up a few times. Its cognate antigen is unknown. The sequence was obtained from a female patient younger than 10 who had a stem cell transplant for aplastic anemia, so the T cells may come from the graft donor. This specimen was PBMCs, mostly from graft donor cells, taken 180 days after TCRalphabeta/CD19-depleted stem cell transplant.

CDR3 protein: CASSFGQGHSSGANVLTF. Written as DNA, the CDR3 is TGTGCCAGCAGCTTTGGACAGGGGCACTCCTCTGGGGCCAACGTCCTGACTTTC. The genes are TRBV7-3 and TRBJ2-6, with 9 bases fitting TRBD1. The CDR3 is made up of 18 amino acids. V was pared by 3 bases and J by 0 bases, with 6 bases of the junction left unmatched. Germline CDR1 and CDR2: SGHTA and FQGTGA.